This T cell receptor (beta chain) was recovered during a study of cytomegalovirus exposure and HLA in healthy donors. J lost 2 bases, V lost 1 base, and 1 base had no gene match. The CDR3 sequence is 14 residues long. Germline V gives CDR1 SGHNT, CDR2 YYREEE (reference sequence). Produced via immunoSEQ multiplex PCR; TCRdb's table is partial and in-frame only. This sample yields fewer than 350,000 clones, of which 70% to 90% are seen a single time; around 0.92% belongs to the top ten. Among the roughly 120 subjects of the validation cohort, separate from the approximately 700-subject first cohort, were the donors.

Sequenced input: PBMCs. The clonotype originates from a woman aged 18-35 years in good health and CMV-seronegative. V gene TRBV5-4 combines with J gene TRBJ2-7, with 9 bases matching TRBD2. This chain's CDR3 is CASSLSGRTYEQYF. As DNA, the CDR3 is TGTGCCAGCAGCTTGAGCGGGAGGACCTACGAGCAGTACTTC.